This is a list of T cell receptor beta chains from one sample in a study of cytomegalovirus exposure and HLA in healthy donors. Generated by immunoSEQ multiplex PCR, the TCRdb table keeps only in-frame clones and is missing some. The sample contains about 160,000 clones, approximately 84% of which appear only once. The sequencing sample was made of PBMCs. The receptors shown here come from a man aged 30 to 39 in good health and CMV-seropositive. Both conserved end residues are part of each CDR3.

>TRBJ2-7|TRBV9
CASSFTSGRENYEQYF
>TRBJ2-2|TRBV7-8
CASSPGTPGSGELFF
>TRBJ1-2|TRBV5-1
CASSLGGRPSNYGYTF
>TRBJ2-7|TRBV6-1
CASITGTYSSYEQYF
>TRBJ1-1|TRBV9
CASSPTGMNTEAFF
>TRBJ2-2|TRBV30
CAWSDFRRGDTGELFF
>TRBJ1-4|TRBV5-6
CASSSLRQDNEKLFF
>TRBJ2-1|TRBV12-5
CASALRGPGLSSYNEQFF
>TRBJ2-3|TRBV7-6
CASSLVPADTQYF
>TRBJ1-5|TRBV6-5
CASSYGTGYNQPQHF
>TRBJ1-5|TRBV9
CASSLAGGDQPQHF
>TRBJ2-1|TRBV5-1
CASSLNRGDEQFF
>TRBJ2-7|TRBV9
CASSVGSSGGAYEQYF
>TRBJ2-3|TRBV28
CATLSGEVDTQYF
>TRBJ2-5|TRBV29-1
CSVEGQVQSETQYF
>TRBJ2-7|TRBV27
CASSLIGAGEQYF
>TRBJ2-5|TRBV30
CAWEGTGVVTQYF
>TRBJ2-7|TRBV15
CATSRGGTYEQYF
>TRBJ2-1|TRBV9
CASSVGLAGYNEQFF
>TRBJ1-2|TRBV5-4
CASSSGTAPYGYTF
>TRBJ1-1|TRBV4-1
CASRGTYRGRHNTEAFF
>TRBJ1-2|TRBV5-1
CASSPPTASYGYTF
>TRBJ2-1|TRBV7-6
CASSAPFLAASYNEQFF
>TRBJ1-1|TRBV6-1
CASSMTGKDTEAFF
>TRBJ1-4|TRBV7-2
CASSWTGGSEKLFF
>TRBJ2-7|TRBV7-9
CASSFTGYEQYF
>TRBJ2-3|TRBV6-5
CASSYGGLHPSDTQYF
>TRBJ1-6|TRBV11-3
CASSLDLSSPLHF
>TRBJ2-3|TRBV28
CASKSLTDTQYF
>TRBJ2-7|TRBV6-1
CATLRDRSYEQYF
>TRBJ2-1|TRBV7-9
CASSISGFSYNEQFF
>TRBJ2-7|TRBV5-8
CASSSTGGPYEQYF
>TRBJ2-2|TRBV6-4
CASSEGTGAGELFF
>TRBJ2-7|TRBV6-1
CASSEDAGTSSYEQYF
>TRBJ2-2|TRBV2
CAGGRTGTGELFF
>TRBJ2-5|TRBV27
CASSLTPSVRETQYF
>TRBJ2-5|TRBV28
CASSLQGPQETQYF
>TRBJ2-7|TRBV5-1
CASSDVSGRVSYEQYF
>TRBJ1-3|TRBV7-2
CASSPGVSGNTIYF
>TRBJ1-2|TRBV5-6
CASSLQGRRYGYTF
>TRBJ2-5|TRBV6-5
CASSYGGLGGETQYF
>TRBJ2-1|TRBV29-1
CSVLGQGSSYNEQFF
>TRBJ2-3|TRBV5-6
CASSLLGTNTQYF
>TRBJ1-2|TRBV28
CASSFPAGALNGYTF
>TRBJ1-5|TRBV28
CASSLDRVDQPQHF
>TRBJ1-1|TRBV5-6
CASSLSLALNTEAFF
>TRBJ1-6|TRBV6-5
CASKKQQGGPLHF
>TRBJ1-4|TRBV6-1
CASSEVAGTNEKLFF
>TRBJ1-1|TRBV5-4
CASSPSALNTEAFF
>TRBJ2-2|TRBV2
CASSESSGRALAGELFF
>TRBJ2-7|TRBV4-1
CASSQAGTGSNEQYF
>TRBJ1-1|TRBV27
CASSLPDRASEAFF
>TRBJ1-2|TRBV7-6
CASSLGAGVGYTF
>TRBJ1-5|TRBV10-3
CAIGGRETRQPQHF
>TRBJ2-5|TRBV10-1
CASSGGLAGGLGETQYF
>TRBJ1-2|TRBV7-2
CASSESGGYGYTF
>TRBJ1-5|TRBV19
CASSLQDYQPQHF
>TRBJ1-5|TRBV2
CASRTGGDRQPQHF
>TRBJ1-2|TRBV11-2
CASSLGTAYGYTF
>TRBJ1-6|TRBV5-1
CASSLDQNNSPLHF